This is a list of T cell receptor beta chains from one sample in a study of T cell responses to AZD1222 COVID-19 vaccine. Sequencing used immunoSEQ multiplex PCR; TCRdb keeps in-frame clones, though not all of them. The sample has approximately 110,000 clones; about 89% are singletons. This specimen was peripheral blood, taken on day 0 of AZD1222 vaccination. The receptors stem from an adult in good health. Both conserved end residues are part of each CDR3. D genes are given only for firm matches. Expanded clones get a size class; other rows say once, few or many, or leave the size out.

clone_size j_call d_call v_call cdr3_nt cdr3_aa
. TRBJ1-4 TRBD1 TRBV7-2 TGTGCCAGCAGCTTATATATGGGACAGGGTAGCGAAAAACTGTTTTTT CASSLYMGQGSEKLFF
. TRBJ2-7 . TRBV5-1 TGCGCCAGCAGCTTGGGCCAGTTGGGCTACGAGCAGTACTTC CASSLGQLGYEQYF
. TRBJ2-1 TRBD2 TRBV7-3 TGTGCCAGCAGCCGCGGGGGGGATCTTAACAATGAGCAGTTCTTC CASSRGGDLNNEQFF
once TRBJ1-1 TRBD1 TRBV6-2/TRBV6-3 TGTGCCAGCAGTCCACAATGGGGACAGAGTGAAGCTTTCTTT CASSPQWGQSEAFF
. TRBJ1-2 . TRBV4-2 TGTGCCAGCAGCCTCGCTGAGCGAAGGGGCGACTATGGCTACACCTTC CASSLAERRGDYGYTF
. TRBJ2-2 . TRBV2 TGTGCCAGCGCCCTGGACGGGGATAGCGGCACCGGGGAGCTGTTTTTT CASALDGDSGTGELFF
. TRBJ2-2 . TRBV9 TGTGCCAGCAGCGCGTCAGGGAACACCGGGGAGCTGTTTTTT CASSASGNTGELFF
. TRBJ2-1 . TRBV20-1 TGCAGTGCTTCTACTCCTGAGCAGTTCTTC CSASTPEQFF
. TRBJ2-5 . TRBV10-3 TGTGCCATCAGTGGGCTGCAAGGAGAGACCCAGTACTTC CAISGLQGETQYF
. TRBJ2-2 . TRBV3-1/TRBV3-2 TGTGCCAGCAGCCAACACACAGGGCCCGGGGAGCTGTTTTTT CASSQHTGPGELFF
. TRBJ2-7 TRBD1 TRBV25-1 TGTGCCAGCAGTGAGGTTTGGGGGACAGGGGCCTACGAGCAGTACTTC CASSEVWGTGAYEQYF
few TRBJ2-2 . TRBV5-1 TGCGCCAGCGCTTTAACGGGGAACACCGGGGAGCTGTTTTTT CASALTGNTGELFF
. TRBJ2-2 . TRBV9 TGTGCCAGCAGCGTAGTAGGGAACGGGGAGCTGTTTTTT CASSVVGNGELFF
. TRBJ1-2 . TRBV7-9 TGTGCCAGCAGCTTACCTCCCACCTTC CASSLPPTF
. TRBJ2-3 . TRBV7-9 TGTGCCAGCAGCCGACCCCCGGGGGCAGATACGCAGTATTTT CASSRPPGADTQYF
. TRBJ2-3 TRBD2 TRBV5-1 TGCGCCAGCAGTGGGGGCGCGGGAGGGACCACAGATACGCAGTATTTT CASSGGAGGTTDTQYF
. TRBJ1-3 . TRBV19 TGTGCCAGTAGTATCGACAACTCTGGAAACACCATATATTTT CASSIDNSGNTIYF
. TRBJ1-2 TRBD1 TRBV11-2 TGTGCCAGCAGCTTTGGGACAGCCTTTAATGGCTACACCTTC CASSFGTAFNGYTF
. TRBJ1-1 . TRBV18 TGTGCCAGCTCGCTGGGGGGATTAGGGAACACTGAAGCTTTCTTT CASSLGGLGNTEAFF
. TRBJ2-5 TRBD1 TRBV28 TGTGCCAGCAGTATTACAGGGGTAGAGACCCAGTACTTC CASSITGVETQYF
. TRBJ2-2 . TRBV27 TGTGCCAGCAGTTTATCCCGAGGGAACACCGGGGAGCTGTTTTTT CASSLSRGNTGELFF
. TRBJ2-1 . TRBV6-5 TGTGCCAGCAGCCCATACGGGGGGCGTCGTGAGCAGTTCTTC CASSPYGGRREQFF
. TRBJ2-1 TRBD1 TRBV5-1 TGCGCCAGCAGCTTGCTTGCGACAGGGGGCAATGAGCAGTTCTTC CASSLLATGGNEQFF
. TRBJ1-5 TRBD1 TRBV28 TGTGCCAGCAGTTCCGGGACAGGGGTTCAGCCCCAGCATTTT CASSSGTGVQPQHF
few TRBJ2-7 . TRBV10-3 TGTGCCATCCGGGCCGGGATCGGGACGGGGCACGAGTTGGGCGAGCAGTACTTC CAIRAGIGTGHELGEQYF
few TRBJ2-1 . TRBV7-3 TGTGCCAGCAGCTTACAGGGAGCTACTTACAATGAGCAGTTCTTC CASSLQGATYNEQFF